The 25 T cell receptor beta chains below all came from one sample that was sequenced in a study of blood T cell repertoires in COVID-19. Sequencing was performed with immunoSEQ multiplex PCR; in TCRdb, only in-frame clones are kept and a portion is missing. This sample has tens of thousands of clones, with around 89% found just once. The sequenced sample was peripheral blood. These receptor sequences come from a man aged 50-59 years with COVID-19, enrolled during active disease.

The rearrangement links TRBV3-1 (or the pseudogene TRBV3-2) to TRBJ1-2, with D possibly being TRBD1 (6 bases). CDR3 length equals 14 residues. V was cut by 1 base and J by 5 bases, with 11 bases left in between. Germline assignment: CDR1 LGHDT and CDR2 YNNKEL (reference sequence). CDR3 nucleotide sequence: TGTGCCAGCAGCCAAGGGACAGCGGGATATGGCTACACCTTC. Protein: CASSQGTAGYGYTF.

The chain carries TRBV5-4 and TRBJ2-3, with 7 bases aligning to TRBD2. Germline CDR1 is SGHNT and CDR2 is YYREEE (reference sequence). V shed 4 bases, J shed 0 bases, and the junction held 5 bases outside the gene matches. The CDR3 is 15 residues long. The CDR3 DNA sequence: TGTGCCAGCAGCAGCGGGGCCCTCAGCACAGATACGCAGTATTTT. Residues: CASSSGALSTDTQYF.

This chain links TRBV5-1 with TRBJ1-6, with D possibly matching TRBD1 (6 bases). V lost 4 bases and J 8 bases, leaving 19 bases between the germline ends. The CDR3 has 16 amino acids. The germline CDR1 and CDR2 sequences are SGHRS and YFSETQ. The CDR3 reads CASSDRSGTTDSPLHF. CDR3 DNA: TGCGCCAGCAGCGACAGATCCGGGACAACGGATTCACCCCTCCACTTT.

CDR3 sequence: CASSPNAGLAGLREQYF. CDR3 DNA: TGTGCCAGCAGCCCCAACGCCGGACTAGCGGGGCTTAGGGAGCAGTACTTC. This chain uses TRBV5-4 with TRBJ2-7; 12 bases are shared with TRBD2. The germline CDR1 and CDR2 sequences are SGHNT and YYREEE (reference sequence). Trimming at V came to 4 bases and at J to 7 bases, leaving 15 bases not matched to a gene. The length of the CDR3 is 17 residues.

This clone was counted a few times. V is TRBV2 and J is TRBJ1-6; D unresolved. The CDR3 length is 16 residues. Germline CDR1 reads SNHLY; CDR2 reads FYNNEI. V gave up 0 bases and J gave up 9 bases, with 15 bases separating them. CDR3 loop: CASSEALVWGGSPLHF. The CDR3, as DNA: TGTGCCAGCAGTGAAGCGCTTGTCTGGGGAGGTTCACCCCTCCACTTT.

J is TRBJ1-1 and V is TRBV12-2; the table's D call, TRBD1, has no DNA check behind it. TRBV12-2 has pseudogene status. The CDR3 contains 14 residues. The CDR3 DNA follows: TGTGCAAGTCGCCTTCTATCCCGGGACAGGGAAGCTTTCTTT. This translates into CASRLLSRDREAFF.

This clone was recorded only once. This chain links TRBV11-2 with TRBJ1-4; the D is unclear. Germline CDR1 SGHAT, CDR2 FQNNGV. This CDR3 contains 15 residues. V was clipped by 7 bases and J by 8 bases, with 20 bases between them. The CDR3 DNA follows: TGTGCCAGCACCCGACCTCGGGGAAGCGGGGAAAAACTGTTTTTT. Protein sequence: CASTRPRGSGEKLFF.

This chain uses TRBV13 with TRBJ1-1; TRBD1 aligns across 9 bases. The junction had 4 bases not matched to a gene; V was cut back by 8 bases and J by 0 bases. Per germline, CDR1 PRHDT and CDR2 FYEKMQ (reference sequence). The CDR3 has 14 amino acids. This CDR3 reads CASWRDRVNTEAFF. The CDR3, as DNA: TGTGCCAGCTGGCGGGACAGGGTGAACACTGAAGCTTTCTTT.

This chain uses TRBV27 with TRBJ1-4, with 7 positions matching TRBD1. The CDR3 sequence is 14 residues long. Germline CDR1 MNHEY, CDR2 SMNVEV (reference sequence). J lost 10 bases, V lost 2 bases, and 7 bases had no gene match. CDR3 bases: TGTGCCAGCAGTTTAAGACAGGGTGGGTTAAAACTGTTTTTT. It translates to CASSLRQGGLKLFF.

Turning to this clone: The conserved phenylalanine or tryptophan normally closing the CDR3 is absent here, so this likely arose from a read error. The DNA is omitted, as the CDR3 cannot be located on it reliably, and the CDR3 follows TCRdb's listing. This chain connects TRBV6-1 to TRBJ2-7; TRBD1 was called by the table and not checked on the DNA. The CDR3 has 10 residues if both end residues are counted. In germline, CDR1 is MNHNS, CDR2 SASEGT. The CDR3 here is CASSEEGWSI.

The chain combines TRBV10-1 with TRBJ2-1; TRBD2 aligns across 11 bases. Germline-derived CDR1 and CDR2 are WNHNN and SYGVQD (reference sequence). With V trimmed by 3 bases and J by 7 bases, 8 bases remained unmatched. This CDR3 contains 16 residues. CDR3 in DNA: TGCGCCAGCAGTGACCCGGATTTAGCGGGGGGGAATGAGCAGTTCTTC. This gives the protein CASSDPDLAGGNEQFF.

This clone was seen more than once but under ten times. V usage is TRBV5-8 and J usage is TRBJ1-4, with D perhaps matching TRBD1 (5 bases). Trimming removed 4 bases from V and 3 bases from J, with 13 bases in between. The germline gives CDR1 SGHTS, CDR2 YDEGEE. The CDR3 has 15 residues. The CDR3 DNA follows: TGTGCCAGCAGCCCGCTAGGGGTTCCTAATGAAAAACTGTTTTTT. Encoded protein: CASSPLGVPNEKLFF.

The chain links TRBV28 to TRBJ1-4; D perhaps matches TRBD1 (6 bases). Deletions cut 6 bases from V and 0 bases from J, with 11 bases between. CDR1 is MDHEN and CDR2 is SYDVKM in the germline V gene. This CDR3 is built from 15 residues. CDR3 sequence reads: CASSPWTATNEKLFF. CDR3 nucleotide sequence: TGTGCCAGCAGCCCATGGACAGCAACTAATGAAAAACTGTTTTTT.

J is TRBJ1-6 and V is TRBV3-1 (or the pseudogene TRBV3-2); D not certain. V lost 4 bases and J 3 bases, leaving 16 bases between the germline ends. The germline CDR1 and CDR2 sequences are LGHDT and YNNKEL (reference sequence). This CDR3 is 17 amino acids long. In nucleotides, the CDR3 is TGTGCCAGCAGCCGAACTCCATCTGAGGTCTATAATTCACCCCTCCACTTT. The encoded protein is CASSRTPSEVYNSPLHF.

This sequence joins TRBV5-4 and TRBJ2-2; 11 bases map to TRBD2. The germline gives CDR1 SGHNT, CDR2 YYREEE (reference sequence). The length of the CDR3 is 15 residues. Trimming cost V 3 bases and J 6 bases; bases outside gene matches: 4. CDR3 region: CASSSRLAGSGELFF. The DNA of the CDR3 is TGTGCCAGCAGCTCCCGACTAGCGGGGTCCGGGGAGCTGTTTTTT.

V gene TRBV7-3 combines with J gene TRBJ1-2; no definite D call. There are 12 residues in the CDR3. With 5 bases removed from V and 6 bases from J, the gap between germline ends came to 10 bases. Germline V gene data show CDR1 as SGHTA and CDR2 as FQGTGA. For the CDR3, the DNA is TGTGCCAGCAGCCGAGATGGGCATGGCTACACCTTC. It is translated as CASSRDGHGYTF. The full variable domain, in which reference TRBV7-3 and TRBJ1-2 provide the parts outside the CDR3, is GAGVSQTPSNKVTEKGKYVELRCDPISGHTALYWYRQSLGQGPEFLIYFQGTGAADDSGLPNDRFFAVRPEGSVSTLKIQRTERGDSAVYLCASSRDGHGYTFGSGTRLTVV.

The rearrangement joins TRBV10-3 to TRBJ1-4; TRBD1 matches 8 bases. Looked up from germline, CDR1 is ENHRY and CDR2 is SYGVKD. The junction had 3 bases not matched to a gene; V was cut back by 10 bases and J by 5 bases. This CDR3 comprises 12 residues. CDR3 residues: CATRQGNEKLFF. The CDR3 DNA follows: TGTGCCACTAGACAGGGGAATGAAAAACTGTTTTTT.

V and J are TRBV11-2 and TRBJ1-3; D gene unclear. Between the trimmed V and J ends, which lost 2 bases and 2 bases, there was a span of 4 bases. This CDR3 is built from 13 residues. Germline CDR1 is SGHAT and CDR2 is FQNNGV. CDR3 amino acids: CASSLIAGNTIYF. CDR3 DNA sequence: TGTGCCAGCAGCTTAATAGCTGGAAACACCATATATTTT.

CDR3 amino acids: CAWISPTRSHEQYF. The DNA for the CDR3 is TGTGCCTGGATTTCCCCCACCCGGTCCCACGAGCAGTACTTC. The chain is built from TRBV30 and TRBJ2-7, with D uncertain. The germline gives CDR1 GTSNPN, CDR2 SVGIG (reference sequence). The CDR3 covers 14 residues. The V end was cut by 4 bases, the J end by 5 bases, with 18 bases between.

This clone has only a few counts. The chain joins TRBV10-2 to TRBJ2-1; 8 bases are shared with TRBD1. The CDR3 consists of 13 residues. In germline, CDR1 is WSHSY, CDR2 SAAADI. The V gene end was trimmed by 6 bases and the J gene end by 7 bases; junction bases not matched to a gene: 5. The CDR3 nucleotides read TGCGCCAGCAGGGGGACAGGCAGGAATGAGCAGTTCTTC. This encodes CASRGTGRNEQFF.

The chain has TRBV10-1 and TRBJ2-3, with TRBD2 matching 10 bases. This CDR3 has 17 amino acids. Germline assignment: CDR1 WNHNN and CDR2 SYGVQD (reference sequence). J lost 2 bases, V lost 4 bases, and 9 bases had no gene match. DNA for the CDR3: TGCGCCAGCAGTGCCCCCGCTAGCGGGGGACTCACAGATACGCAGTATTTT. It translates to CASSAPASGGLTDTQYF.

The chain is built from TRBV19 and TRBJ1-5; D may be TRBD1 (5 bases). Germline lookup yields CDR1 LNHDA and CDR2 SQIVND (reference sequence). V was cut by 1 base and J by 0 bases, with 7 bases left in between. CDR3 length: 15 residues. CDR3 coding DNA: TGTGCCAGTAGTATAGTAGGGGATAGCAATCAGCCCCAGCATTTT. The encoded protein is CASSIVGDSNQPQHF.

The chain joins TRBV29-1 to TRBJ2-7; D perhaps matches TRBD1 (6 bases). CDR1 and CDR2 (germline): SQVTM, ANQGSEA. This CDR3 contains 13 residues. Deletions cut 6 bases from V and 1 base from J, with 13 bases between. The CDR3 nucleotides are TGCAGCGTAATCTGGACAGATTCCTACGAGCAGTACTTC. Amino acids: CSVIWTDSYEQYF.

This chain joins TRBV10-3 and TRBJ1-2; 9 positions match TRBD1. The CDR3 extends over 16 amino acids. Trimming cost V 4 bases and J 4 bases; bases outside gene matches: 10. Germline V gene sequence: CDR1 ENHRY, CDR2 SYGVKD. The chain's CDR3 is CAISGLTGGDGYGYTF. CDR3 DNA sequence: TGTGCCATCAGTGGACTTACAGGGGGCGACGGCTATGGCTACACCTTC.

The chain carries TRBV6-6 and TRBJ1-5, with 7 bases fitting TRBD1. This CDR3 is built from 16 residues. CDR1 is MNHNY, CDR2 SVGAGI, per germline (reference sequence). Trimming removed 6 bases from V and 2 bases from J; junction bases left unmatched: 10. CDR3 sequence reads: CASSNRRGPGNQPQHF. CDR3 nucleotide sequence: TGTGCCAGCAGCAACAGGAGGGGGCCAGGCAATCAGCCCCAGCATTTT.